By share, the clone carrying this TCR beta chain counts as medium-sized. Until they underwent thyroid surgery, no patient had received any treatment. TCRdb re-analyzed the PCR reads through MiXCR. The sample contains roughly 23,000 clones, 21% of which appear only once. These data originate in a study of metastatic and nonmetastatic thyroid tumors. What was sequenced was blood. The TCR sequence derives from a male donor with papillary thyroid cancer or a benign thyroid nodule (not recorded which). Some clones in this sample may be carry-over from other donors' samples.

The chain's CDR3 is CASSYYTGELFF. The DNA for the CDR3 is TGTGCCAGCAGTTACTACACCGGGGAGCTGTTTTTT. The chain couples TRBV12-3 or TRBV12-4 to TRBJ2-2; D gene unclear. The CDR3 length is 12 residues. Trimming cost V 4 bases and J 3 bases, with 3 bases left between them.